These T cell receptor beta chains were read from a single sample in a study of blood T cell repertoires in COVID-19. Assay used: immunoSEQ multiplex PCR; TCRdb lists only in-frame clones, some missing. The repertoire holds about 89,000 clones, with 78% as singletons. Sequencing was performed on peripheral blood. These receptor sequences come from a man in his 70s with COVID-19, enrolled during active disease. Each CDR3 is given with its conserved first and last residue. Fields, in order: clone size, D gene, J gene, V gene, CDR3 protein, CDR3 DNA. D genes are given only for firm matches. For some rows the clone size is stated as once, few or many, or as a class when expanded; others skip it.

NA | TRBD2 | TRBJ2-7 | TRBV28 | CASNPSGRAGNSGEQYF | TGTGCCAGCAACCCTAGCGGGAGGGCCGGAAATTCTGGCGAGCAGTACTTC
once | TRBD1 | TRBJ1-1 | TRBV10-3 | CAISRQGMDTEAFF | TGTGCCATCAGTAGACAGGGCATGGACACTGAAGCTTTCTTT
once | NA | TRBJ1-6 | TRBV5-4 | CASSLDRDNSPLHF | TGTGCCAGCAGCTTGGACAGGGACAATTCACCCCTCCACTTT
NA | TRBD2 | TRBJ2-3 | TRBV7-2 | CASSLRTSGRVSTDTQYF | TGTGCCAGCAGCTTACGGACTAGCGGGAGGGTTAGCACAGATACGCAGTATTTT
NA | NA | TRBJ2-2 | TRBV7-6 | CASGPVPNTGELFF | TGTGCATCAGGGCCGGTACCGAACACCGGGGAGCTGTTTTTT
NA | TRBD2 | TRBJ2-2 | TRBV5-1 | CASSLEAGVHGELFF | TGCGCCAGCAGCTTGGAAGCGGGAGTCCACGGGGAGCTGTTTTTT
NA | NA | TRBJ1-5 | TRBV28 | CASRLPTGPQPQHF | TGTGCCAGCAGACTCCCTACAGGGCCTCAGCCCCAGCATTTT
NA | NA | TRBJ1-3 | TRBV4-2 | CASSQPQGRSGNTIYF | TGTGCCAGCAGCCAACCCCAGGGGCGCTCTGGAAACACCATATATTTT
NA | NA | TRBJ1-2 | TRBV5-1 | CASSRDGGDYGYTF | TGCGCCAGCAGCCGAGACGGAGGGGACTATGGCTACACCTTC
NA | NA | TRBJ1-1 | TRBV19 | CASSNGGTEAFF | TGTGCCAGTAGTAACGGGGGAACTGAAGCTTTCTTT
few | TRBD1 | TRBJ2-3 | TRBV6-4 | CASRRQGASTDTQYF | TGTGCCAGCAGAAGACAGGGGGCTAGCACAGATACGCAGTATTTT
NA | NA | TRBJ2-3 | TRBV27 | CASPLGGPSTDTQYF | TGTGCCAGCCCCCTAGGGGGTCCTAGCACAGATACGCAGTATTTT
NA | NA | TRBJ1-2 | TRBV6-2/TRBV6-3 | CASSYSQIIYGYTF | TGTGCCAGCAGTTACTCACAGATAATCTATGGCTACACCTTC
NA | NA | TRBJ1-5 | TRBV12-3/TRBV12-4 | CASSLTGNQPQHF | TGTGCCAGCAGTTTGACGGGGAATCAGCCCCAGCATTTT
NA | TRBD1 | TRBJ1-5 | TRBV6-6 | CASSYSGTGGNQPQHF | TGTGCCAGCAGTTACTCGGGGACAGGGGGTAATCAGCCCCAGCATTTT
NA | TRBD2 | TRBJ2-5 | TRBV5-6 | CASSSIAGPAGETQYF | TGTGCCAGCAGCTCAATAGCGGGCCCGGCAGGGGAGACCCAGTACTTC
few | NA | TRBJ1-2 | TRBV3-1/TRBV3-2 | CASSQPPDTLGYTF | TGTGCCAGCAGCCAGCCCCCAGACACCCTTGGCTACACCTTC
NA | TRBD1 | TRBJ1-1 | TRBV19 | CASSPGQKNTEAFF | TGTGCCAGTAGCCCGGGACAGAAGAACACTGAAGCTTTCTTT
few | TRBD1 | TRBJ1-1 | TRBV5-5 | CASSPEYRGFTEAFF | TGTGCCAGCAGCCCGGAATACAGGGGTTTCACTGAAGCTTTCTTT
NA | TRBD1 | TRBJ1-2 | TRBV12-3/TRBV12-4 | CASSGGQYGYTF | TGTGCCAGCAGTGGGGGACAGTATGGCTACACCTTC
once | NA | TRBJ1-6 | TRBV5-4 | CASSRRDSNSPLHF | TGTGCCAGCAGCCGCCGGGACTCAAATTCACCCCTCCACTTT
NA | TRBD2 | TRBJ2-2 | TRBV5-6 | CASSLARGGTGELFF | TGTGCCAGCAGCTTGGCTCGGGGGGGCACCGGGGAGCTGTTTTTT
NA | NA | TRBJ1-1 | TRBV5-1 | CASSLVGVGTEAFF | TGCGCCAGCAGCCTGGTAGGAGTCGGCACTGAAGCTTTCTTT
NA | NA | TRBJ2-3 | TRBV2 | CASSAQTDTQYF | TGTGCCAGCAGTGCCCAGACAGATACGCAGTATTTT
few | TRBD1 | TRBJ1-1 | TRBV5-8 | CASSRRTGATTEAFF | TGTGCCAGCAGCCGGAGGACAGGGGCAACCACTGAAGCTTTCTTT
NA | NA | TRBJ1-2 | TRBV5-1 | CASSLEVTASYGYTF | TGCGCCAGCAGCTTGGAAGTGACAGCCTCCTATGGCTACACCTTC
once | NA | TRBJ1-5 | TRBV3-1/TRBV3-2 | CASSQLRVGQPQHF | TGTGCCAGCAGCCAACTCAGGGTGGGTCAGCCCCAGCATTTT
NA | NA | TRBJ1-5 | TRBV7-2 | CASSFAADQPQHF | TGTGCCAGCAGCTTCGCGGCGGATCAGCCCCAGCATTTT
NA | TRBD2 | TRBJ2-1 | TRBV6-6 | CASSPYPRGGIADEQFF | TGTGCCAGCAGTCCCTACCCCCGGGGGGGAATAGCAGATGAGCAGTTCTTC
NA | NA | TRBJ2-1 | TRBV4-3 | CASSQDWNTGRGEQFF | TGCGCCAGCAGCCAAGATTGGAATACGGGGCGGGGTGAGCAGTTCTTC
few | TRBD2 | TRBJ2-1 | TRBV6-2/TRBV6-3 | CASSSGRSNEQFF | TGTGCCAGCAGTAGCGGGAGAAGCAATGAGCAGTTCTTC
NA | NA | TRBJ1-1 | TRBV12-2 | CASRAPNVSAFF | TGTGCAAGTCGCGCTCCAAATGTGAGTGCTTTCTTT
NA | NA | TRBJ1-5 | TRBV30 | CAWSAATGVSNQPQHF | TGTGCCTGGAGTGCCGCGACTGGTGTTAGCAATCAGCCCCAGCATTTT
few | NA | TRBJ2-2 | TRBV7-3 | CASSLVRQIDVQPGELFF | TGTGCCAGCAGCTTAGTTAGACAGATAGACGTTCAACCCGGGGAGCTGTTTTTT
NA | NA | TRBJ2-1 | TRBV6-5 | CASSYFQGGYNEQFF | TGTGCCAGCAGTTACTTCCAGGGGGGCTACAATGAGCAGTTCTTC
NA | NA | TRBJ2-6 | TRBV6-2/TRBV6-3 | CASSDTGTSVFGANVLTF | TGTGCCAGCAGTGACACCGGGACTTCGGTCTTTGGGGCCAACGTCCTGACTTTC
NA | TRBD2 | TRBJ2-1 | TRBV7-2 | CASSLVASGGKQFF | TGTGCCAGCAGCTTGGTTGCTAGCGGGGGGAAGCAGTTCTTC
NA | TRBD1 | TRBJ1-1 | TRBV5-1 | CASKEGAQNTEAFF | TGCGCCAGCAAAGAGGGGGCGCAGAACACTGAAGCTTTCTTT
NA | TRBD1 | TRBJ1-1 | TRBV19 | CASNLDRGTEAFF | TGTGCCAGTAATCTGGACAGGGGGACTGAAGCTTTCTTT
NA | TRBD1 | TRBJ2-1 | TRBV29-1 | CSVAQGANEQFF | TGCAGCGTCGCCCAGGGGGCAAATGAGCAGTTCTTC